These 17 T cell receptor beta chains share one sample of origin, sequenced in a study of shared clonotypes between healthy human individuals. Data came from immunoSEQ multiplex PCR; TCRdb stores just in-frame clones and leaves some out. Among about 2.1 million clones listed, 85% to 95% were seen once. CD45RO negativity and positive selection for CCR7 defined naive CD8 cells, a population that excluded terminally differentiated effector memory CD45RA+ cells. The sample was naive CD8+ T cells from PBMCs. The receptors originated from a man between 18 and 29 years old in good health. Some clones in this sample may be carry-over from other donors' samples.

In this sample, this clone turned up a few times. CDR3 coding DNA: TGTGCCAGCAAGTTCGGGACGGCGAACACTGAAGCTTTCTTT. It translates to CASKFGTANTEAFF. The V call is TRBV28, the J call TRBJ1-1; a possible D gene is TRBD1 (5 bases). Per germline, CDR1 MDHEN and CDR2 SYDVKM. The V end was cut by 7 bases, the J end by 1 base, with 13 bases between. The CDR3 covers 14 residues. The variable domain in full, completed from reference TRBV28 and TRBJ1-1, reads DVKVTQSSRYLVKRTGEKVFLECVQDMDHENMFWYRQDPGLGLRLIYFSYDVKMKEKGDIPEGYSVSREKKERFSLILESASTNQTSMYLCASKFGTANTEAFFGQGTRLTVV.

This clone was recorded once. Other DNA sequences from this sample encode an identical CDR3 as well. The V gene is TRBV30, the J gene TRBJ2-7; D may be TRBD1 or TRBD2 (5 bases each). The CDR3 extends over 12 amino acids. Germline CDR1 and CDR2: GTSNPN and SVGIG (reference sequence). Trimming stripped 1 base from V and 1 base from J, with 5 bases between. The CDR3 region has the DNA TGTGCCTGGAGTGGGGGGTCCTACGAGCAGTACTTC. Translation: CAWSGGSYEQYF.

The rearrangement links TRBV5-1 to TRBJ1-1; D is perhaps TRBD1 (6 bases). CDR1 and CDR2 from the germline V gene are SGHRS and YFSETQ. The CDR3 spans 14 residues. Trimming removed 4 bases at V and 3 bases at J, with 13 bases between. The CDR3 spells CASSEDSTDTEAFF. CDR3 coding DNA: TGCGCCAGCAGCGAGGACAGCACGGACACTGAAGCTTTCTTT. Based on the CDR3 plus reference TRBV5-1 and TRBJ1-1, the full variable domain is KAGVTQTPRYLIKTRGQQVTLSCSPISGHRSVSWYQQTPGQGLQFLFEYFSETQRNKGNFPGRFSGRQFSNSRSEMNVSTLELGDSALYLCASSEDSTDTEAFFGQGTRLTVV.

The chain joins TRBV5-1 to TRBJ2-1; D is unclear. CDR3 size: 13 residues. Looked up from germline, CDR1 is SGHRS and CDR2 is YFSETQ. V was cut by 0 bases and J by 1 base, with 2 bases left in between. The CDR3 nucleotides are TGCGCCAGCAGCTTGGGTTCCTACAATGAGCAGTTCTTC. Its protein product is CASSLGSYNEQFF.

V is TRBV6-1 and J is TRBJ1-2; TRBD1 agrees at 8 bases. The trim removed 8 bases at V and 8 bases at J, leaving 13 bases unmatched. The CDR3 is made up of 14 amino acids. Germline V lookup: CDR1 MNHNS, CDR2 SASEGT. The CDR3, as DNA: TGTGCCAGCGACGGACGGCAGGGGGCGCACGGCTACACCTTC. Protein sequence: CASDGRQGAHGYTF.

The V and J genes are TRBV4-2 and TRBJ2-5, with D hard to call. Germline CDR1 and CDR2: LGHNA and YNFKEQ. The V and J ends lost 0 bases and 5 bases respectively, with 16 bases between them. There are 16 residues in the CDR3. The CDR3 DNA reads TGTGCCAGCAGCCAAGAAGCCCAACGGGTTAGGGAGACCCAGTACTTC. Translated: CASSQEAQRVRETQYF.

V and J are TRBV5-1 and TRBJ2-1; possible D gene TRBD2, 5 bases. V was clipped by 0 bases and J by 6 bases, with 13 bases between them. Germline loops: CDR1 SGHRS, CDR2 YFSETQ. The CDR3 sequence is 15 residues long. The CDR3: CASSLALTDFNEQFF. Here the CDR3 DNA reads TGCGCCAGCAGCTTGGCCTTAACGGACTTCAATGAGCAGTTCTTC. The whole variable domain, remainder taken from reference TRBV5-1 and TRBJ2-1, is KAGVTQTPRYLIKTRGQQVTLSCSPISGHRSVSWYQQTPGQGLQFLFEYFSETQRNKGNFPGRFSGRQFSNSRSEMNVSTLELGDSALYLCASSLALTDFNEQFFGPGTRLTVL.

In DNA form, the CDR3 reads TGTGCCAGCAGTCCTCTACCCAGACAAGCAACTAATGAAAAACTGTTTTTT. Residues: CASSPLPRQATNEKLFF. The chain links TRBV27 to TRBJ1-4; D is unclear. V lost 5 bases and J 0 bases, leaving 16 bases between the germline ends. This CDR3 spans 17 amino acids. Germline loops: CDR1 MNHEY, CDR2 SMNVEV (reference sequence).

This clone has only one observation. V usage is TRBV7-6 and J usage is TRBJ1-4, with D uncertain. The CDR3 extends over 15 amino acids. The germline V and J ends were trimmed by 3 bases and 8 bases, with 16 bases remaining between them. The germline V gene has CDR1 SGHVS and CDR2 FNYEAQ. CDR3 in amino acids: CASSLLDSQSEKLFF. The CDR3 DNA sequence: TGTGCCAGCAGCTTGCTCGACTCCCAGTCGGAAAAACTGTTTTTT.

The genes are TRBV5-6 and TRBJ2-7; maybe TRBD1 (6 bases). Germline CDR1 SGHDT, CDR2 YYEEEE. CDR3 length equals 13 residues. V lost 2 bases and J lost 3, with 9 bases in between. The CDR3 DNA reads TGTGCCAGCAGCTTCTGGACAGACTACGAGCAGTACTTC. Protein: CASSFWTDYEQYF.

The J gene is TRBJ1-6, the V gene TRBV15; D ambiguous. V lost 3 bases, J lost 7 bases, and 7 bases lay in between. Per germline, CDR1 LNHNV and CDR2 YYDKDF (reference sequence). This CDR3 contains 13 residues. Here the CDR3 reads CATSSQQNSPLHF. The CDR3, as DNA: TGTGCCACCAGCAGCCAACAAAATTCACCCCTCCACTTT. The entire variable domain, with the rest obtained from reference TRBV15 and TRBJ1-6, is as follows: DAMVIQNPRYQVTQFGKPVTLSCSQTLNHNVMYWYQQKSSQAPKLLFHYYDKDFNNEADTPDNFQSRRPNTSFCFLDIRSPGLGDTAMYLCATSSQQNSPLHFGNGTRLTVT.

V gene TRBV4-1 combines with J gene TRBJ2-7, with 7 bases that match TRBD2. V gave up 4 bases and J gave up 12 bases; unmatched junction bases: 12. In germline, CDR1 is MGHRA, CDR2 YSYEKL. This CDR3 has 13 amino acids. The CDR3 spells CASSPRRGESLYF. As DNA, the CDR3 is TGCGCCAGCAGCCCAAGACGGGGGGAAAGTCTGTACTTC.

V usage is TRBV2 and J usage is TRBJ2-1; D assignment may be TRBD1 or TRBD2 (5 bases each). The CDR3 spans 14 residues. V was cut by 8 bases and J by 8 bases, with 19 bases left in between. Germline V CDR1 and CDR2: SNHLY, FYNNEI. CDR3 region: CASGSGRGWDEQFF. In DNA form, the CDR3 reads TGTGCCAGCGGTTCGGGAAGGGGTTGGGATGAGCAGTTCTTC.

The chain is built from TRBV6-6 and TRBJ1-2; D is unclear. The CDR3 is made up of 14 amino acids. Germline V gene data show CDR1 as MNHNY and CDR2 as SVGAGI (reference sequence). Trimming stripped 6 bases from V and 3 bases from J, with 14 bases between. The CDR3 bases are TGTGCCAGCAGCTCTATTGATTTATACTATGGCTACACCTTC. Translated, it gives CASSSIDLYYGYTF.

The rearrangement uses TRBV29-1 and TRBJ2-5; D might be TRBD2 (6 bases). CDR1 is SQVTM, CDR2 ANQGSEA, per germline. The CDR3 has 14 residues. Trimming pared 4 bases from V and 0 bases from J, leaving 12 bases between. Written as DNA, the CDR3 is TGCAGCGTTGTCATAGCGGCCTACCAAGAGACCCAGTACTTC. Residues: CSVVIAAYQETQYF.

This clone appeared a single time. This rearrangement joins TRBV28 to TRBJ2-3; D remains ambiguous. The CDR3 is made up of 16 amino acids. The germline CDR1 and CDR2 sequences are MDHEN and SYDVKM. V was trimmed by 5 bases and J by 0 bases, leaving 15 bases between them. The CDR3 DNA sequence: TGTGCCAGCAGTCCTCTGGGATCCCCTAGCACAGATACGCAGTATTTT. Amino acids: CASSPLGSPSTDTQYF.

The chain uses TRBV29-1 and TRBJ2-1, with TRBD2 identical over 7 bases. The V segment lost 2 bases and the J segment 4 bases; nucleotides outside the gene matches: 17. The germline V gene has CDR1 SQVTM and CDR2 ANQGSEA. The CDR3 is 18 residues long. The CDR3, as DNA: TGCAGCGTTGAAAAGGTCCTTCTACTTCGGGGGGTATACAATGAGCAGTTCTTC. Translated: CSVEKVLLLRGVYNEQFF.